The rows below give T cell receptor beta chains drawn from one sample of a study of CD8 T cells in Susac syndrome. TCRdb re-called the immunoSEQ multiplex PCR reads with MiXCR, one entry per CDR3 protein. The sample has about 150,000 distinct CDR3 sequences; approximately 95% are singletons. Sequenced material: CD4+ T cells from PBMCs. The receptors derive from a human donor with Susac syndrome. Each CDR3 is given with its conserved first and last residue. The order of the fields is D gene, clone size, V gene, J gene, CDR3 protein, CDR3 DNA. A D gene is named only where the DNA matches it firmly. Clone size, where shown, is once, few, many, or a class for clones that have expanded.

NA,NA,TRBV7-2,TRBJ2-5,CASSPRVRETQYF,TGTGCCAGCAGCCCACGGGTCCGAGAGACCCAGTACTTC
NA,once,TRBV7-9,TRBJ2-7,CASSAGRGGTFPYEQYF,TGTGCCAGCAGCGCGGGAAGGGGAGGCACGTTCCCCTACGAGCAGTACTTC
TRBD2,NA,TRBV29-1,TRBJ2-3,CSVSSGSEDTQYF,TGCAGCGTTTCTAGCGGGAGTGAAGATACGCAGTATTTT
TRBD1,NA,TRBV5-1,TRBJ2-2,CASSRGDTGGTGELFF,TGCGCCAGCAGTCGTGGAGACACAGGGGGCACCGGGGAGCTGTTTTTT
TRBD1,NA,TRBV15,TRBJ1-1,CATSARQGRISEAFF,TGTGCCACCAGCGCCCGACAGGGGAGGATCTCTGAAGCTTTCTTT
NA,NA,TRBV11-1,TRBJ2-1,CASGSWGNEQFF,TGTGCCAGCGGGTCCTGGGGTAATGAGCAGTTCTTC
TRBD1,NA,TRBV9,TRBJ1-2,CASSPRQGLDYGYTF,TGTGCCAGCAGCCCCCGACAGGGGTTAGACTATGGCTACACCTTC
TRBD2,NA,TRBV9,TRBJ2-5,CASSPGLAGLGQTQYF,TGTGCCAGCAGCCCCGGACTAGCGGGACTCGGGCAGACCCAGTACTTC
NA,NA,TRBV2,TRBJ1-1,CASSVQAARDTEAFF,TGTGCCAGCTCAGTCCAGGCGGCACGGGACACTGAAGCTTTCTTT
NA,NA,TRBV5-4,TRBJ1-2,CASSFPLPGSDYGYTF,TGTGCCAGCAGCTTCCCTCTACCCGGTTCGGACTATGGCTACACCTTC
TRBD2,NA,TRBV5-6,TRBJ2-1,CASSSTVSGSLGNEQFF,TGTGCCAGCAGCTCCACAGTAAGCGGGAGCCTTGGCAATGAGCAGTTCTTC
TRBD2,once,TRBV6-1,TRBJ2-5,CASNGRDGETQYF,TGTGCCAGCAACGGGAGGGACGGGGAGACCCAGTACTTC
TRBD2,NA,TRBV20-1,TRBJ2-1,CSARDGTSLYNEQFF,TGCAGTGCTAGAGATGGGACTAGTCTATACAATGAGCAGTTCTTC
NA,NA,TRBV2,TRBJ1-5,CASSEEGSLGRAQHF,TGTGCCAGCAGTGAAGAGGGAAGTCTAGGGCGGGCCCAGCATTTT
NA,NA,TRBV30,TRBJ2-6,CARTGFSGANVLTF,TGTGCCCGTACGGGTTTCTCTGGGGCCAACGTCCTGACTTTC
NA,NA,TRBV9,TRBJ1-2,CASSPPIGDRLFDGYTF,TGTGCCAGCAGCCCACCAATCGGAGACCGCCTCTTTGATGGCTACACCTTC
NA,NA,TRBV3-1,TRBJ1-1,CASSQGGVSTEAFF,TGTGCCAGCAGCCAAGGGGGGGTAAGCACTGAAGCTTTCTTT
NA,NA,TRBV30,TRBJ2-5,CAWSVGGPRETQYF,TGTGCCTGGAGTGTCGGGGGTCCAAGAGAGACCCAGTACTTC
NA,once,TRBV27,TRBJ1-4,CASSPTRGGSEKLFF,TGTGCCAGCAGTCCCACCCGGGGGGGGTCTGAAAAACTGTTTTTT
TRBD1,NA,TRBV29-1,TRBJ2-5,CSGGTGRETQYF,TGCAGCGGTGGGACAGGGAGGGAGACCCAGTACTTC
NA,NA,TRBV5-1,TRBJ2-5,CASSFRANQETQYF,TGCGCCAGCAGCTTCAGGGCGAACCAAGAGACCCAGTACTTC
TRBD2,NA,TRBV6-2/TRBV6-3,TRBJ2-1,CASSYPRTGLAPREQFF,TGTGCCAGCAGTTACCCGAGGACGGGACTAGCGCCCCGAGAGCAGTTCTTC
NA,NA,TRBV23-1,TRBJ1-1,CASRKDSEAFF,TGCGCCAGCCGGAAAGACTCTGAAGCTTTCTTT
NA,NA,TRBV20-1,TRBJ1-1,CSARFQGTGNTEAFF,TGCAGTGCTAGATTTCAGGGTACGGGGAACACTGAAGCTTTCTTT
NA,once,TRBV15,TRBJ2-7,CATSREDSRPYEQYF,TGTGCCACCAGCAGAGAGGACAGCCGACCCTACGAGCAGTACTTC
TRBD1,NA,TRBV29-1,TRBJ1-5,CSVSGGTGLQPQHF,TGCAGCGTATCTGGTGGGACAGGACTTCAGCCCCAGCATTTT
NA,NA,TRBV19,TRBJ1-5,CASSGSYGNQPQHF,TGTGCCAGTAGTGGCTCATATGGCAATCAGCCCCAGCATTTT
NA,NA,TRBV3-1,TRBJ2-6,CASSQFGGAQGANVLTF,TGTGCCAGCAGCCAATTTGGGGGGGCGCAGGGGGCCAACGTCCTGACTTTC
NA,NA,TRBV29-1,TRBJ2-1,CSVTRSSYNEQFF,TGCAGCGTGACTAGGAGCTCCTACAATGAGCAGTTCTTC
NA,NA,TRBV30,TRBJ1-1,CAWRRDPGTEAFF,TGTGCCTGGAGAAGGGACCCCGGCACTGAAGCTTTCTTT
NA,NA,TRBV28,TRBJ2-5,CASSFGYQETQYF,TGTGCCAGCAGTTTCGGATACCAAGAGACCCAGTACTTC
NA,NA,TRBV5-8,TRBJ2-6,CASSLYPSLNSGANVLTF,TGTGCCAGCAGCTTGTATCCAAGTCTGAACTCTGGGGCCAACGTCCTGACTTTC
NA,NA,TRBV27,TRBJ2-3,CASRSDSVVRTQYF,TGTGCCAGCAGGTCAGACAGCGTCGTTAGGACGCAGTATTTT
NA,NA,TRBV4-2,TRBJ2-6,CASTLSGANVLTF,TGTGCTTCCACCCTTTCTGGGGCCAACGTCCTGACTTTC
TRBD2,NA,TRBV15,TRBJ2-7,CATSREETSSYEQYF,TGTGCCACCAGCAGAGAGGAGACTAGCAGCTACGAGCAGTACTTC
TRBD1,NA,TRBV12-3/TRBV12-4,TRBJ2-5,CASSSRTGHETQYF,TGTGCCAGCAGTTCTCGGACAGGGCACGAGACCCAGTACTTC
TRBD2,NA,TRBV12-3/TRBV12-4,TRBJ2-2,CASSRTSGNGELFF,TGTGCCAGCAGTCGGACTAGCGGGAACGGGGAGCTGTTTTTT
NA,NA,TRBV6-5,TRBJ2-2,CASASNTGELFF,TGTGCCAGCGCCTCGAACACCGGGGAGCTGTTTTTT
TRBD1,NA,TRBV4-3,TRBJ1-2,CASSLGQGWDYGYTF,TGCGCCAGCAGCCTTGGACAGGGATGGGACTATGGCTACACCTTC
NA,once,TRBV7-9,TRBJ2-1,CASSLWGSRVDNEQFF,TGTGCCAGCAGCTTATGGGGGTCCAGAGTTGACAATGAGCAGTTCTTC
NA,NA,TRBV2,TRBJ2-2,CASRSGGANTGELFF,TGTGCCAGCAGATCGGGGGGCGCCAACACCGGGGAGCTGTTTTTT
TRBD1,once,TRBV7-9,TRBJ2-1,CATQTGEYNEQFF,TGTGCCACCCAGACAGGGGAATACAATGAGCAGTTCTTC
NA,once,TRBV20-1,TRBJ1-1,CSARDEKWGAEAFF,TGCAGTGCTAGAGATGAGAAATGGGGGGCTGAAGCTTTCTTT
TRBD2,NA,TRBV7-9,TRBJ2-3,CASIRGESNTDTQYF,TGTGCCAGCATCCGGGGGGAATCCAACACAGATACGCAGTATTTT
NA,NA,TRBV4-1,TRBJ1-6,CASSPGTIYNSPLHF,TGCGCCAGCAGCCCGGGGACGATCTATAATTCACCCCTCCACTTT
NA,NA,TRBV12-3/TRBV12-4,TRBJ1-2,CASSLGQLSNYGYTF,TGTGCCAGCAGTTTGGGGCAGCTATCTAACTATGGCTACACCTTC
NA,NA,TRBV5-1,TRBJ2-3,CASSFTGLDTQYF,TGCGCCAGCAGCTTTACAGGGCTGGATACGCAGTATTTT
NA,NA,TRBV11-2,TRBJ2-5,CASSPGHRETQYF,TGTGCCAGCAGCCCGGGGCACCGGGAGACCCAGTACTTC
NA,once,TRBV25-1,TRBJ1-2,CASSTGGREGYTF,TGTGCCAGCAGTACCGGCGGCAGGGAAGGCTACACCTTC